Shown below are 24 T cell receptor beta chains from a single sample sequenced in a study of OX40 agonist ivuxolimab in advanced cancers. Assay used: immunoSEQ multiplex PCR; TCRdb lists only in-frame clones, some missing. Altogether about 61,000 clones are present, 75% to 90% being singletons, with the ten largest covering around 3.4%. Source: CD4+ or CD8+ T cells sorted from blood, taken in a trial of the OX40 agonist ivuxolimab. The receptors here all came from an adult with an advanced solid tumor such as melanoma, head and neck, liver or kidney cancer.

The CDR3 DNA is TGTGCCAGCTCACCTCGGGAAGGGGGAAGCTATGGCTACACCTTC. Translated, it gives CASSPREGGSYGYTF. The chain is built from TRBV18 and TRBJ1-2, with TRBD1 as a possible D gene (6 bases). Looked up from germline, CDR1 is KGHSH and CDR2 is LQKENI. The germline V and J ends were trimmed by 3 bases and 4 bases, with 15 bases remaining between them. CDR3 length equals 15 residues.

Written as DNA, the CDR3 is TGTGCCAGCGGGAAGGGGCGAGACACTGAAGCTTTCTTT. Its protein product is CASGKGRDTEAFF. The chain joins TRBV7-9 to TRBJ1-1; TRBD1 might be the D (5 bases). Between the trimmed V and J ends, which lost 8 bases and 3 bases, there was a span of 13 bases. The CDR3 has 13 residues. Looked up from germline, CDR1 is SEHNR and CDR2 is FQNEAQ (reference sequence).

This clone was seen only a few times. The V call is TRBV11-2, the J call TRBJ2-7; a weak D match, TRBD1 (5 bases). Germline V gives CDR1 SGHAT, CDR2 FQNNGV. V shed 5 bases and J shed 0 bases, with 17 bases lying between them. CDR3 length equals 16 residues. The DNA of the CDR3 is TGTGCCAGCAGCCCTCTGGGGCGGAAAAGCTCCTACGAGCAGTACTTC. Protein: CASSPLGRKSSYEQYF.

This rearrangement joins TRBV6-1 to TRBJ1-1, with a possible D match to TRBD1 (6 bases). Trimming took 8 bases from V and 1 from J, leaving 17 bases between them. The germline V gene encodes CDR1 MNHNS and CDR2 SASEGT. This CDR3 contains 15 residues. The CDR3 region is CASEGGRRSNTEAFF. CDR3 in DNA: TGTGCCAGCGAGGGGGGAAGACGTTCGAACACTGAAGCTTTCTTT.

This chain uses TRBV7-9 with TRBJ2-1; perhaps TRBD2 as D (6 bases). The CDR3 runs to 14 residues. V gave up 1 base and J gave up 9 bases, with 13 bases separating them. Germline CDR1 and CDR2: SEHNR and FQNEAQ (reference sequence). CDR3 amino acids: CASSLDPSAGEQFF. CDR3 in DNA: TGTGCCAGCAGCTTAGACCCTTCAGCGGGTGAGCAGTTCTTC.

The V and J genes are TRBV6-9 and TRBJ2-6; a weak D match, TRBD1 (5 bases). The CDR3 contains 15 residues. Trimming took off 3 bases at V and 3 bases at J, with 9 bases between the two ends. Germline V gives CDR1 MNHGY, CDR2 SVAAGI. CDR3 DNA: TGTGCCAGCAGTTACCAGGGTGGTGGGGCCAACGTCCTGACTTTC. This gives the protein CASSYQGGGANVLTF.

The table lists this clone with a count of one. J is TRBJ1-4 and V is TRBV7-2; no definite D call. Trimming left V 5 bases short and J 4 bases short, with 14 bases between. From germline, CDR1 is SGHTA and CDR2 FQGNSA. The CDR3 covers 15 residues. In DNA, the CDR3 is TGTGCCAGCAGCGCCAACCTTGGGGTTAATGAAAAACTGTTTTTT. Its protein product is CASSANLGVNEKLFF. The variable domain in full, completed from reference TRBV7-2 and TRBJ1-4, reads GAGVSQSPSNKVTEKGKDVELRCDPISGHTALYWYRQSLGQGLEFLIYFQGNSAPDKSGLPSDRFSAERTGGSVSTLTIQRTQQEDSAVYLCASSANLGVNEKLFFGSGTQLSVL.

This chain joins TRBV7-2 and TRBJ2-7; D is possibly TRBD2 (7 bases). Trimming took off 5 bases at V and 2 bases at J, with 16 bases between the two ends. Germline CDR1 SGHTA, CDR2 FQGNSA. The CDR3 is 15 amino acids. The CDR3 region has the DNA TGTGCCAGCAGCCCCCCGGCGGGGGCCGCCTACGAGCAGTACTTC. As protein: CASSPPAGAAYEQYF.

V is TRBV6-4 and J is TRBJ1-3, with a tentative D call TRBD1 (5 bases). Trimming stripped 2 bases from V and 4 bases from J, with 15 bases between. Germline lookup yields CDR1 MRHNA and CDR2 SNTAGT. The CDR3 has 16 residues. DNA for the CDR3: TGTGCCAGCAGTGACGGGGACGAGGGAGCCGGAAACACCATATATTTT. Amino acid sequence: CASSDGDEGAGNTIYF.

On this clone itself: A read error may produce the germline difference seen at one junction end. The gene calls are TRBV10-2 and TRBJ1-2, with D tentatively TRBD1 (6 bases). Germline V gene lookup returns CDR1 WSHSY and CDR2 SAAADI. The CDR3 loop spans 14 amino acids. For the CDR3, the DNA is TGCACCAGCGGGAGGGGGGACGGTTTTTATGGCTACACCTTC. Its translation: CTSGRGDGFYGYTF.

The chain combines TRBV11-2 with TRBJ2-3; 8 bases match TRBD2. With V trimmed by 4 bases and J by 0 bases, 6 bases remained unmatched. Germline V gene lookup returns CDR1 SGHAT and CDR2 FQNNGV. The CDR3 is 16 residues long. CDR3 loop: CASSSGRDRSTDTQYF. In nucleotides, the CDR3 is TGTGCCAGCAGCTCCGGGAGGGACCGGAGCACAGATACGCAGTATTTT.

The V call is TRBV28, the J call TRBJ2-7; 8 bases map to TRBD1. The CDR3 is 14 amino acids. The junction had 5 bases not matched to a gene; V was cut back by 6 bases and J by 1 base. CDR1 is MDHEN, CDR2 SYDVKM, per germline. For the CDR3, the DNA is TGTGCCAGCAGGGGGACAGGAGGGTCCTACGAGCAGTACTTC. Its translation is CASRGTGGSYEQYF. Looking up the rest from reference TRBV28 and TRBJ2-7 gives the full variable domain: DVKVTQSSRYLVKRTGEKVFLECVQDMDHENMFWYRQDPGLGLRLIYFSYDVKMKEKGDIPEGYSVSREKKERFSLILESASTNQTSMYLCASRGTGGSYEQYFGPGTRLTVT.

CDR3 coding DNA: TGTGCCAGCAGTCCCCGGGGGGGAGGGTCCTACAATGAGCAGTTCTTC. This gives the protein CASSPRGGGSYNEQFF. This chain joins TRBV6-6 and TRBJ2-1; 8 positions agree with TRBD2. Germline loops: CDR1 MNHNY, CDR2 SVGAGI (reference sequence). With 5 bases clipped from V and 1 base from J, the junction kept 7 bases outside the gene matches. This CDR3 has 16 amino acids.

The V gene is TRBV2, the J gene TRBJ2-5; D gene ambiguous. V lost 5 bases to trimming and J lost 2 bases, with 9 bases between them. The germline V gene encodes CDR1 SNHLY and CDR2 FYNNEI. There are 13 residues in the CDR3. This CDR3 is CASSIRSQETQYF. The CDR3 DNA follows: TGTGCCAGCAGTATCCGTTCACAAGAGACCCAGTACTTC.

Here the CDR3 DNA reads TGTGCCAGCAGCTTAGTGTGGGGCCCCTACTACAATGAGCAGTTCTTC. This gives the protein CASSLVWGPYYNEQFF. V is TRBV7-2 and J is TRBJ2-1, with D tentatively TRBD1 (5 bases). Trimming shortened V by 1 base and J by 3 bases, and 13 bases separated the two germline ends. Per the germline V gene, CDR1 is SGHTA and CDR2 is FQGNSA. The CDR3 is made up of 16 amino acids.

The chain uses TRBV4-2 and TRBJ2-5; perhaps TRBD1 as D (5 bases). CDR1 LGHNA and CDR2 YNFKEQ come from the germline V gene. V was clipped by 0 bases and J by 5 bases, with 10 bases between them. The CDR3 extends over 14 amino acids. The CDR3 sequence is CASSQDQGRETQYF. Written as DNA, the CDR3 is TGTGCCAGCAGCCAAGATCAGGGTCGGGAGACCCAGTACTTC.

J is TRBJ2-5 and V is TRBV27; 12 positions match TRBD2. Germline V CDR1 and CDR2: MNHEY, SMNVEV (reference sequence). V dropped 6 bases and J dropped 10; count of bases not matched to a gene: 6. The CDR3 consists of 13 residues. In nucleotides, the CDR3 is TGTGCCAGCAGACCTAGCGGGGGGGAAAACCAGTACTTC. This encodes CASRPSGGENQYF.

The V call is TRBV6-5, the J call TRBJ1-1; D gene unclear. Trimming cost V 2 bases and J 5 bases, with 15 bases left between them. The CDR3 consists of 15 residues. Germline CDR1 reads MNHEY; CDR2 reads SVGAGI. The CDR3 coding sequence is TGTGCCAGCAGTTACACACAAAAACAGAGGACTGAAGCTTTCTTT. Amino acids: CASSYTQKQRTEAFF.

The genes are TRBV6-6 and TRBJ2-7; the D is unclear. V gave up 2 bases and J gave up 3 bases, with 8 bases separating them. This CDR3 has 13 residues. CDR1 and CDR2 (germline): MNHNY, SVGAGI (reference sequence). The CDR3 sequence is CASSYRRLYEQYF. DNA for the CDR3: TGTGCCAGCAGTTACAGACGGCTCTACGAGCAGTACTTC.

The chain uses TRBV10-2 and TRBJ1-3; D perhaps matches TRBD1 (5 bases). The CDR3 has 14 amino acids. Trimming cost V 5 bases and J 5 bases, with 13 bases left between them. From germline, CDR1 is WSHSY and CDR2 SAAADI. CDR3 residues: CASSSGTERNTIYF. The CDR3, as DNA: TGCGCCAGCAGTTCCGGGACGGAAAGAAACACCATATATTTT.

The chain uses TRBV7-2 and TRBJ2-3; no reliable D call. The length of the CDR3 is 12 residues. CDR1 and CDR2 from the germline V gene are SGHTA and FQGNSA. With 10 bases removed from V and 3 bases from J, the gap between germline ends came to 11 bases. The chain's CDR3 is CATAGSTDTQYF. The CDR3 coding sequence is TGTGCCACCGCCGGATCAACAGATACGCAGTATTTT.

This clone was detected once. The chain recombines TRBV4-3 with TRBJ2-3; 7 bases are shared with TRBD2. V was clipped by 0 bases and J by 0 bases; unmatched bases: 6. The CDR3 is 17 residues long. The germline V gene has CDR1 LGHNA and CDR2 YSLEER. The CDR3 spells CASSQEPAGISTDTQYF. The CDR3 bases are TGCGCCAGCAGCCAAGAGCCAGCGGGGATTAGCACAGATACGCAGTATTTT.

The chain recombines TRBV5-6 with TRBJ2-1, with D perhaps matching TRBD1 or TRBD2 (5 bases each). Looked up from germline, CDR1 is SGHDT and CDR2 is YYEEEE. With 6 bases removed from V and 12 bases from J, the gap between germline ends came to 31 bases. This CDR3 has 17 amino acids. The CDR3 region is CASNRLGTYSTNMTQFF. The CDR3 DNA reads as TGTGCCAGCAACCGACTTGGGACCTATTCGACAAACATGACGCAGTTCTTC.

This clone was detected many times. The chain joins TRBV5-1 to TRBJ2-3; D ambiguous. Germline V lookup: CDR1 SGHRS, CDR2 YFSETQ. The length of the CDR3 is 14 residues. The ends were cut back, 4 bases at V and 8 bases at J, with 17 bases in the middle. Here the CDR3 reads CASSETAAMGTQYF. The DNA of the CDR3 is TGCGCCAGCAGCGAAACTGCCGCTATGGGTACGCAGTATTTT.